Listed here are 23 T cell receptor beta chains from one sample, sequenced in a study of blood T cells in healthy people across ages. It was with a sample-barcoded 5' primer and a J-beta primer mix that a second PCR of roughly 7 to 12 cycles was run. TCRdb recomputed calls from the 5' RACE reads with MiXCR, one row per CDR3 protein. The table lists about 1,600,000 distinct CDR3 sequences, 42% of them singletons. The sequenced material came from blood. These receptors were taken from a woman under 30 in good health.

The chain is built from TRBV11-2 and TRBJ1-1, with TRBD1 identical over 7 bases. Unmatched junction bases numbered 2, after V lost 3 bases and J lost 4 bases. Germline values: CDR1 SGHAT, CDR2 FQNNGV. This CDR3 contains 13 residues. CDR3 region: CASSLGQTTEAFF. The CDR3 nucleotides read TGTGCCAGCAGCTTGGGACAGACCACTGAAGCTTTCTTT.

The count of this clonotype is one. The genes are TRBV13 and TRBJ2-1, with D hard to call. The CDR3 loop spans 19 amino acids. Trimming cost V 5 bases and J 0 bases, with 23 bases left between them. Looked up from germline, CDR1 is PRHDT and CDR2 is FYEKMQ (reference sequence). The chain's CDR3 is CASSHGSTSPRRSYNEQFF. In nucleotides, the CDR3 is TGTGCCAGCAGCCACGGCAGCACTTCACCGCGCCGCTCCTACAATGAGCAGTTCTTC.

This clonotype came up a few times. The chain couples TRBV20-1 to TRBJ2-1; possible D gene TRBD2, 5 bases. Trimming took 3 bases from V and 3 from J, leaving 18 bases between them. The germline V gene has CDR1 DFQATT and CDR2 SNEGSKA (reference sequence). The CDR3 covers 16 residues. CDR3 nucleotide sequence: TGCAGTGCTAGCCGATGGGATAGCGTAGGCTACAATGAGCAGTTCTTC. Encoded protein: CSASRWDSVGYNEQFF.

This clonotype appeared a few times. The chain joins TRBV6-7 to TRBJ1-2; TRBD1 aligns across 8 bases. TRBV6-7 is reported as an ORF; its role is uncertain. CDR3 length: 14 amino acids. V lost 6 bases, J lost 3 bases, and 6 bases stayed unmatched. CDR3 amino acids: CASRGTGEDYGYTF. CDR3 nucleotide sequence: TGTGCCAGCAGGGGGACAGGTGAAGACTATGGCTACACCTTC.

This clonotype came up once. The chain has TRBV6-1 and TRBJ2-1; 9 bases are a match to TRBD2. Trimming cost V 6 bases and J 4 bases; bases outside gene matches: 13. Germline CDR1 MNHNS, CDR2 SASEGT. The CDR3 is 17 residues long. In nucleotides, the CDR3 is TGTGCCAGCAGGAAAAACAGGCGACTAGCGGCGTACAATGAGCAGTTCTTC. Protein: CASRKNRRLAAYNEQFF.

This rearrangement joins TRBV7-2 to TRBJ2-2, with D tentatively TRBD2 (7 bases). The V end was cut by 5 bases, the J end by 8 bases, with 18 bases between. Germline V gives CDR1 SGHTA, CDR2 FQGNSA. The CDR3 is 15 residues long. Written as DNA, the CDR3 is TGTGCCAGCAGCAAAGGGGGGGTGCAGCTTGGGGAGCTGTTTTTT. As protein: CASSKGGVQLGELFF.

This clonotype was seen a few times. The rearrangement uses TRBV9 and TRBJ2-1; 11 nucleotides line up with TRBD2. V shed 2 bases, J shed 7 bases, and the junction held 8 bases outside the gene matches. There are 16 residues in the CDR3. Germline CDR1 SGDLS, CDR2 YYNGEE. CDR3 protein: CASSVSGTSGKNEQFF. The CDR3 DNA is TGTGCCAGCAGCGTTTCCGGGACTAGCGGAAAGAATGAGCAGTTCTTC.

A few counts support this clonotype. This rearrangement joins TRBV20-1 to TRBJ2-5; either TRBD1 or TRBD2 may supply D (5 bases each). The CDR3 runs to 14 residues. Trimming stripped 6 bases from V and 4 bases from J, with 18 bases between. CDR1 is DFQATT and CDR2 is SNEGSKA in the germline V gene (reference sequence). The CDR3 protein is CSASGTLGPETQYF. CDR3 nucleotide sequence: TGCAGTGCGTCCGGGACCTTAGGCCCAGAGACCCAGTACTTC.

V is TRBV6-6 and J is TRBJ2-1, with D perhaps given as TRBD1 or TRBD2 (6 bases each). This CDR3 is 17 amino acids long. The V gene lost 0 bases and the J gene lost 4 bases, with 16 bases spanning the gap. The V gene's germline CDR1 is MNHNY and CDR2 SVGAGI (reference sequence). The CDR3 DNA reads TGTGCCAGCAGTTACTCATCCGTCGGGGGCCGATACAATGAGCAGTTCTTC. It translates to CASSYSSVGGRYNEQFF.

This clonotype was counted only a few times. J is TRBJ2-1 and V is TRBV4-1; 7 nucleotides agree with TRBD2. Trimming took 0 bases from V and 0 from J; bases not matched to a gene: 20. The CDR3 sequence is 22 residues long. Germline CDR1 and CDR2: MGHRA and YSYEKL. CDR3 region: CASSQDFMASGLLLDSYNEQFF. The CDR3 coding sequence is TGCGCCAGCAGCCAAGATTTTATGGCTAGCGGACTTCTTCTCGACTCCTACAATGAGCAGTTCTTC.

This rearrangement joins TRBV20-1 to TRBJ1-1, with D perhaps TRBD1 (5 bases). Trimming removed 6 bases at V and 1 base at J, with 18 bases between. This CDR3 contains 15 residues. The germline gives CDR1 DFQATT, CDR2 SNEGSKA (reference sequence). CDR3 protein: CSATERGRRNTEAFF. CDR3 in DNA: TGCAGTGCCACCGAGAGGGGCAGAAGGAACACTGAAGCTTTCTTT.

This clonotype was counted between two and nine times. J is TRBJ1-2 and V is TRBV10-3, with 9 bases that match TRBD1. This CDR3 has 12 residues. Germline trimming cut 6 bases from V and 7 bases from J; bases unmatched to any gene: 3. Germline loops: CDR1 ENHRY, CDR2 SYGVKD. CDR3 loop: CAISWDRVGYTF. CDR3 in DNA: TGTGCCATCAGCTGGGACAGGGTTGGCTACACCTTC.

On this clonotype itself: A single base separates this from a much larger clone, so it may be a read error. This rearrangement joins TRBV29-1 to TRBJ2-7; D is unresolved. From germline, CDR1 is SQVTM and CDR2 ANQGSEA. The V end lost 7 bases, the J end lost 0 bases, and 7 bases lay between the germline ends. This CDR3 spans 11 amino acids. The CDR3 DNA follows: TGCAGCGGTTCAAGCTCCTACGAGCAGTACTTC. Translation gives CSGSSSYEQYF.

V gene TRBV3-1 combines with J gene TRBJ2-3; TRBD2 might be the D (6 bases). Germline V CDR1 and CDR2: LGHDT, YNNKEL (reference sequence). The CDR3 is 12 residues long. V lost 5 bases, J lost 11 bases, and 14 bases lay in between. CDR3 sequence reads: CASSKTRFRQYF. The CDR3 nucleotides are TGTGCCAGCAGCAAGACTAGGTTCAGGCAGTATTTT.

The chain joins TRBV30 to TRBJ2-3; D is unresolved. Looked up from germline, CDR1 is GTSNPN and CDR2 is SVGIG (reference sequence). V was shortened by 4 bases and J by 2 bases, with 10 bases between the two germline ends. The CDR3 covers 13 residues. For the CDR3, the DNA is TGTGCCTGGATGTTAACCAACACAGATACGCAGTATTTT. Its protein is CAWMLTNTDTQYF.

This clonotype occurred a few times. V usage is TRBV6-4 and J usage is TRBJ2-3; D is undetermined. The length of the CDR3 is 16 residues. Germline V gene lookup returns CDR1 MRHNA and CDR2 SNTAGT. Trimming took 3 bases from V and 0 from J, leaving 13 bases between them. The CDR3 DNA sequence: TGTGCCAGCAGTGAAAATGGCGGAACTAGCACAGATACGCAGTATTTT. Amino acid sequence: CASSENGGTSTDTQYF.

The chain links TRBV7-2 to TRBJ1-6; 9 nucleotides agree with TRBD1. V trimming: 6 bases; J trimming: 6 bases; junction bases outside the gene matches: 9. The germline V gene encodes CDR1 SGHTA and CDR2 FQGNSA. The CDR3 length is 16 residues. CDR3 sequence: CASRGSAGQGNSPLHF. CDR3 DNA: TGTGCCAGCAGGGGTTCCGCGGGACAGGGTAATTCACCCCTCCACTTT.

This clonotype was observed a handful of times. This rearrangement joins TRBV18 to TRBJ2-3; D might be TRBD1 or TRBD2, each matching 5 bases. This CDR3 region has 15 residues. Germline-derived CDR1 and CDR2 are KGHSH and LQKENI. V lost 0 bases, J lost 3 bases, and 10 bases lay in between. The CDR3 bases are TGTGCCAGCTCACCACCTGGGACCCGAACAGATACGCAGTATTTT. Its translation is CASSPPGTRTDTQYF. Combining the CDR3 with reference TRBV18 and TRBJ2-3 gives the whole variable domain NAGVMQNPRHLVRRRGQEARLRCSPMKGHSHVYWYRQLPEEGLKFMVYLQKENIIDESGMPKERFSAEFPKEGPSILRIQQVVRGDSAAYFCASSPPGTRTDTQYFGPGTRLTVL.

The rearrangement links TRBV6-1 to TRBJ2-1; D is perhaps TRBD2 (6 bases). Trimming removed 6 bases from V and 10 bases from J, with 28 bases in between. From germline, CDR1 is MNHNS and CDR2 SASEGT. The CDR3 is 17 amino acids. CDR3 sequence (DNA): TGTGCCAGCAGATTCAATCCCTGGGACTCGGGCACAGGAGAGCAGTTCTTC. It encodes CASRFNPWDSGTGEQFF.

As concerns this clonotype: The junction shows a germline mismatch at one end, possibly a read error. The rearrangement links TRBV27 to TRBJ2-3; TRBD1 might be the D (5 bases). Germline lookup yields CDR1 MNHEY and CDR2 SMNVEV (reference sequence). The CDR3 loop spans 12 amino acids. The CDR3: CASTRVRDMQYF. The DNA for the CDR3 is TGTGCCAGCACCAGGGTAAGAGATATGCAGTATTTT.

The V gene is TRBV20-1, the J gene TRBJ2-5; TRBD2 matches 7 bases. CDR3 length: 15 residues. CDR1 is DFQATT and CDR2 is SNEGSKA in the germline V gene (reference sequence). V trimming: 0 bases; J trimming: 0 bases; junction bases outside the gene matches: 4. The CDR3 bases are TGCAGTGCTAGAGATATGCGGGGGTACCAAGAGACCCAGTACTTC. Protein product: CSARDMRGYQETQYF.

This clonotype was observed a handful of times. The chain links TRBV7-2 to TRBJ2-5; the match to TRBD1 covers 8 bases. Germline V gene lookup returns CDR1 SGHTA and CDR2 FQGNSA. The CDR3 is 14 amino acids. The trim removed 5 bases at V and 5 bases at J, leaving 7 bases unmatched. The CDR3 loop reads CASSRQGTRETQYF. The CDR3, as DNA: TGTGCCAGCAGCAGACAGGGGACAAGGGAGACCCAGTACTTC.

To note about this clonotype: Compared with germline, one end of the junction differs, possibly owing to a read error. The chain links TRBV3-1 to TRBJ2-1, with D unclear. The V gene's germline CDR1 is LGHDT and CDR2 YNNKEL (reference sequence). This CDR3 has 12 amino acids. CDR3 in DNA: TGTGCCAGCGGCCAAGTCCCGGCTGAGCAGTTCTTC. This sequence encodes CASGQVPAEQFF.